Listed below are T cell receptor beta chains from one sample, sequenced in a study of beta chain features in type 1 diabetes. Sequenced by immunoSEQ multiplex PCR; TCRdb stores in-frame clones only, minus some. This table holds hundreds of thousands of clones, about 10% found once. Specimen: naive CD4+ T cells from blood. The receptors were gathered from a woman younger than 30 in good health. Each CDR3 is given with its conserved first and last residue. A D gene is named only where the DNA matches it firmly. The size of a clone is reported for some rows only, either as once, few or many, or as a class for expanded clones.

V gene: TRBV9; clone size: few; J gene: TRBJ2-1; D gene: TRBD2; CDR3 protein: CASSVIAGNNEQFF; CDR3 DNA: TGTGCCAGCAGCGTAATAGCGGGAAACAATGAGCAGTTCTTC
V gene: TRBV29-1; clone size: few; J gene: TRBJ1-5; D gene: -; CDR3 protein: CSARRGNQPQHF; CDR3 DNA: TGCAGCGCTCGAAGGGGCAATCAGCCCCAGCATTTT
V gene: TRBV2; clone size: -; J gene: TRBJ2-3; D gene: -; CDR3 protein: CASSVQGSTDTQYF; CDR3 DNA: TGTGCCAGCAGCGTCCAGGGGTCCACAGATACGCAGTATTTT
V gene: TRBV25-1; clone size: few; J gene: TRBJ2-5; D gene: -; CDR3 protein: CASSDHTGHGETQYF; CDR3 DNA: TGTGCCAGCAGTGACCATACAGGGCATGGAGAGACCCAGTACTTC
V gene: TRBV7-8; clone size: few; J gene: TRBJ2-3; D gene: TRBD2; CDR3 protein: CASSFMVSGRNLRPDTQYF; CDR3 DNA: TGTGCCAGCAGCTTTATGGTCAGCGGGAGGAATTTACGGCCAGATACGCAGTATTTT
V gene: TRBV7-9; clone size: -; J gene: TRBJ1-3; D gene: TRBD1; CDR3 protein: CASSTGDRGTGNTIYF; CDR3 DNA: TGTGCCAGCAGCACAGGAGACAGGGGAACTGGAAACACCATATATTTT
V gene: TRBV19; clone size: few; J gene: TRBJ1-2; D gene: -; CDR3 protein: CASSMRTVYGYTF; CDR3 DNA: TGTGCCAGTAGTATGCGGACGGTCTATGGCTACACCTTC
V gene: TRBV13; clone size: few; J gene: TRBJ1-2; D gene: -; CDR3 protein: CASSLGFGGGYTF; CDR3 DNA: TGTGCCAGCAGCTTAGGTTTTGGGGGCGGCTACACCTTC
V gene: TRBV5-1; clone size: few; J gene: TRBJ2-5; D gene: -; CDR3 protein: CASSVPAQETQYF; CDR3 DNA: TGCGCCAGCAGCGTACCGGCCCAAGAGACCCAGTACTTC
V gene: TRBV10-3; clone size: few; J gene: TRBJ2-5; D gene: -; CDR3 protein: CATSRAQETQYF; CDR3 DNA: TGTGCCACCTCCCGGGCTCAAGAGACCCAGTACTTC
V gene: TRBV5-1; clone size: -; J gene: TRBJ1-4; D gene: -; CDR3 protein: CASSLIGGSEKLFF; CDR3 DNA: TGCGCCAGCAGCTTGATCGGGGGAAGTGAAAAACTGTTTTTT